This T cell receptor beta chain came from a study of shared clonotypes between healthy human individuals. This CDR3 comprises 12 residues. CDR1 is SGHNT, CDR2 YYREEE, per germline (reference sequence). Healthy HIV-negative adults without recent acute infections or vaccinations served as donors. As regards this clone: An end of the junction differs from the germline gene, which may be a read error.

Samples underwent the assay at deep level. Scientists sequenced DNA from unsorted PBMC on ten immunoSEQ deep assay plates. The method was immunoSEQ multiplex PCR; TCRdb's version includes in-frame clones alone and lacks a portion of them. The sample yields around 430,000 clones, 70% to 80% seen once. The sequencing sample was made of PBMCs. This clonotype was obtained from a woman in her thirties or forties in good health. Some clones in this sample may be carry-over from other donors' samples. This chain links TRBV5-4 with TRBJ1-2; 8 nucleotides agree with TRBD1. CDR3 amino acids: CASNLTGVGYTF. For the CDR3, the DNA is TGTGCCAGCAACTTGACAGGGGTGGGCTACACCTTC. The complete variable domain, with remaining parts taken from reference TRBV5-4 and TRBJ1-2, reads ETGVTQSPTHLIKTRGQQVTLRCSSQSGHNTVSWYQQALGQGPQFIFQYYREEENGRGNFPPRFSGLQFPNYSSELNVNALELDDSALYLCASNLTGVGYTFGSGTRLTVV.